This T cell receptor (beta chain) came from a study of CD8 T cells in ankylosing spondylitis. The trim removed 0 bases at V and 7 bases at J, leaving 11 bases unmatched. Germline V gene lookup returns CDR1 SGHRS and CDR2 YFSETQ. The CDR3 is 17 residues long. Generation of TCR beta libraries employed quantitative 5'-RACE incorporating molecular barcodes. Each CDR3 protein gets one entry after TCRdb re-called the 5' RACE reads with MiXCR. This table holds nearly 350,000 distinct CDR3 sequences, roughly 14% found once. This clonotype came up a few times. The source of this sequence is a male donor with ankylosing spondylitis or in good health (not recorded which). Source material: blood, either unsorted or a sorted T cell fraction (not recorded which). The chain carries TRBV5-1 and TRBJ2-1; 9 bases are a match to TRBD2. CDR3 bases: TGCGCCAGCAGCTTGGTTCTGCGGGAGGGGCTCCAGAATGAGCAGTTCTTC. The encoded protein is CASSLVLREGLQNEQFF.